What follows are 31 T cell receptor beta chains derived from one specimen sequenced in a study of blood T cell repertoires in COVID-19. Generated by immunoSEQ multiplex PCR, the TCRdb table keeps only in-frame clones and is missing some. Of fewer than 250,000 clones in the sample, around nine tenths were seen once. Sequencing was performed on peripheral blood. These receptors all come from a man aged 30 to 39 with COVID-19, enrolled during active disease.

This clone was detected only once. V gene TRBV4-1 combines with J gene TRBJ1-4; 7 bases are shared with TRBD1. The CDR3 totals 15 residues. Germline V gene lookup returns CDR1 MGHRA and CDR2 YSYEKL. The V gene end was trimmed by 3 bases and the J gene end by 4 bases; junction bases not matched to a gene: 5. The CDR3 DNA sequence: TGCGCCAGCAGCCAGATGACAGGGAGTAATGAAAAACTGTTTTTT. This gives the protein CASSQMTGSNEKLFF.

The chain uses TRBV5-4 and TRBJ2-7; TRBD2 is a possible D gene (6 bases). This CDR3 contains 16 residues. The V end lost 4 bases, the J end lost 0 bases, and 17 bases lay between the germline ends. Germline-derived CDR1 and CDR2 are SGHNT and YYREEE (reference sequence). CDR3 loop: CASSVQGGTISYEQYF. DNA for the CDR3: TGTGCCAGCAGCGTTCAAGGAGGGACGATCTCCTACGAGCAGTACTTC.

CDR3 sequence reads: CASSLVLSNTGELFF. The CDR3 DNA sequence: TGTGCCAGCAGCTTAGTCTTATCGAACACCGGGGAGCTGTTTTTT. This chain uses TRBV7-9 with TRBJ2-2; D is uncertain. The CDR3 covers 15 residues. Germline CDR1 is SEHNR and CDR2 is FQNEAQ (reference sequence). V lost 1 base and J 0 bases, leaving 6 bases between the germline ends.

The chain links TRBV7-9 to TRBJ1-1; the match to TRBD1 covers 8 bases. Germline values: CDR1 SEHNR, CDR2 FQNEAQ (reference sequence). V lost 5 bases and J lost 0; bases outside the gene matches: 5. The CDR3 loop spans 15 amino acids. As DNA, the CDR3 is TGTGCCAGCAGCGCAAACAGGGGGATGAACACTGAAGCTTTCTTT. It translates to CASSANRGMNTEAFF.

V gene TRBV27 combines with J gene TRBJ1-6, with 9 nucleotides matching TRBD1. Germline V gives CDR1 MNHEY, CDR2 SMNVEV (reference sequence). CDR3 length: 15 residues. V shed 5 bases, J shed 8 bases, and the junction held 7 bases outside the gene matches. The CDR3 loop reads CASSRTGDRYSPLHF. The CDR3 DNA is TGTGCCAGCAGTAGGACAGGGGATCGCTATTCACCCCTCCACTTT.

This chain links TRBV19 with TRBJ1-5; no reliable D call. The germline gives CDR1 LNHDA, CDR2 SQIVND (reference sequence). CDR3 length: 14 amino acids. The V gene lost 3 bases and the J gene lost 6 bases, with 12 bases spanning the gap. CDR3 sequence reads: CASSIDGRGQPQHF. DNA of the CDR3: TGTGCCAGTAGTATCGATGGCAGAGGTCAGCCCCAGCATTTT.

This clone was counted once. The V and J genes are TRBV7-9 and TRBJ2-5, with D perhaps TRBD2 (5 bases). The germline CDR1 and CDR2 sequences are SEHNR and FQNEAQ (reference sequence). The CDR3 length is 13 residues. V lost 1 base and J lost 3, with 6 bases in between. CDR3: CASSLDSEETQYF. The CDR3 DNA is TGTGCCAGCAGCTTAGATAGCGAAGAGACCCAGTACTTC.

The chain employs TRBV4-1 and TRBJ1-5; D is undetermined. The CDR3 extends over 13 amino acids. Looked up from germline, CDR1 is MGHRA and CDR2 is YSYEKL. Trimming removed 0 bases from V and 9 bases from J, with 9 bases in between. The chain's CDR3 is CASSQDQARPQHF. CDR3 DNA sequence: TGCGCCAGCAGCCAAGATCAGGCCAGGCCCCAGCATTTT.

The V gene is TRBV6-5, the J gene TRBJ1-5; 9 bases map to TRBD1. J lost 6 bases, V lost 0 bases, and 6 bases had no gene match. The CDR3 spans 16 residues. Germline assignment: CDR1 MNHEY and CDR2 SVGAGI. CDR3 residues: CASSYSGTGLTQPQHF. The CDR3 DNA follows: TGTGCCAGCAGTTACTCCGGGACAGGGCTTACTCAGCCCCAGCATTTT.

V usage is TRBV10-3 and J usage is TRBJ1-1; the D gene is possibly TRBD1 (5 bases). V lost 10 bases and J 3 bases, leaving 18 bases between the germline ends. The germline CDR1 and CDR2 sequences are ENHRY and SYGVKD. This CDR3 has 14 amino acids. For the CDR3, the DNA is TGTGCCACCTTAAAGACAGCCGGTGACACTGAAGCTTTCTTT. Translating gives CATLKTAGDTEAFF.

The chain employs TRBV6-7 and TRBJ1-2; D uncertain. TRBV6-7 is identified as an open reading frame with a role that is uncertain. The CDR3 has 13 amino acids. The ends were cut back, 4 bases at V and 4 bases at J, with 10 bases in the middle. The CDR3 reads CASSSLAGYGYTF. The CDR3 region has the DNA TGTGCCAGCAGTTCCCTCGCCGGCTATGGCTACACCTTC.

The chain is built from TRBV5-5 and TRBJ1-2; TRBD1 matches 8 bases. V was clipped by 4 bases and J by 1 base; unmatched bases: 3. The CDR3 runs 14 residues. Germline V gene sequence: CDR1 SGHKS, CDR2 YYEKEE (reference sequence). CDR3 in amino acids: CASSPGQGNYGYTF. DNA of the CDR3: TGTGCCAGCAGCCCCGGACAGGGTAACTATGGCTACACCTTC.

The gene calls are TRBV6-5 and TRBJ1-6, with 10 bases identical to TRBD1. Trimming removed 5 bases from V and 9 bases from J; junction bases left unmatched: 4. CDR1 and CDR2 from the germline V gene are MNHEY and SVGAGI. This CDR3 spans 14 amino acids. The CDR3 region has the DNA TGTGCCAGCAGTCTCCGGGACAGGGGTTCACCCCTCCACTTT. It is translated as CASSLRDRGSPLHF.

This clone was seen only once. The chain links TRBV7-9 to TRBJ2-2; tentatively, D is TRBD2 (5 bases). V was shortened by 7 bases and J by 5 bases, with 17 bases between the two germline ends. The V gene's germline CDR1 is SEHNR and CDR2 FQNEAQ (reference sequence). There are 15 residues in the CDR3. The CDR3 reads CASTFNSPGTGELFF. In DNA form, the CDR3 reads TGTGCCAGCACCTTTAATAGCCCGGGGACCGGGGAGCTGTTTTTT.

CDR3 in amino acids: CATSFGTTLQETQYF. CDR3 coding DNA: TGTGCCACCAGCTTTGGAACTACACTCCAAGAGACCCAGTACTTC. The rearrangement joins TRBV15 to TRBJ2-5; D not certain. The CDR3 totals 15 residues. V gave up 5 bases and J gave up 1 base, with 14 bases separating them. Looked up from germline, CDR1 is LNHNV and CDR2 is YYDKDF (reference sequence). The full variable domain, rest sourced from reference TRBV15 and TRBJ2-5, is DAMVIQNPRYQVTQFGKPVTLSCSQTLNHNVMYWYQQKSSQAPKLLFHYYDKDFNNEADTPDNFQSRRPNTSFCFLDIRSPGLGDTAMYLCATSFGTTLQETQYFGPGTRLLVL.

The V gene is TRBV27, the J gene TRBJ1-2; perhaps TRBD1 as D (6 bases). Germline V gene data show CDR1 as MNHEY and CDR2 as SMNVEV (reference sequence). V gave up 5 bases and J gave up 4 bases, with 11 bases separating them. CDR3 length equals 13 residues. This chain's CDR3 is CASSLTGLYGYTF. The CDR3 DNA sequence: TGTGCCAGCAGTCTCACAGGGCTCTATGGCTACACCTTC.

The chain carries TRBV4-1 and TRBJ1-1, with D maybe TRBD1 (5 bases). The germline CDR1 and CDR2 sequences are MGHRA and YSYEKL. The CDR3 runs to 15 residues. The ends were cut back, 2 bases at V and 3 bases at J, with 13 bases in the middle. CDR3 bases: TGCGCCAGCAGCCAAAGCGGGAGGGGCGACACTGAAGCTTTCTTT. This sequence encodes CASSQSGRGDTEAFF.

The V call is TRBV5-4, the J call TRBJ1-3; D gene uncertain. CDR1 and CDR2 (germline): SGHNT, YYREEE (reference sequence). The CDR3 totals 16 residues. V gave up 3 bases and J gave up 0 bases, with 13 bases separating them. CDR3 sequence: CASSSRRRDSGNTIYF. CDR3 bases: TGTGCCAGCAGCTCGAGGAGACGAGACTCTGGAAACACCATATATTTT.

The V and J genes are TRBV6-1 and TRBJ1-5; the D is unclear. Germline V gene lookup returns CDR1 MNHNS and CDR2 SASEGT. The CDR3 runs to 18 residues. V was shortened by 1 base and J by 2 bases, with 18 bases between the two germline ends. The CDR3 DNA reads as TGTGCCAGCAGTGAAGATGCCCCGTGGAGGGTGCGCAATCAGCCCCAGCATTTT. Translation gives CASSEDAPWRVRNQPQHF.

V and J are TRBV4-1 and TRBJ1-2; 7 nucleotides align to TRBD1. The CDR3 loop spans 16 amino acids. Germline values: CDR1 MGHRA, CDR2 YSYEKL. J was trimmed by 8 bases and V by 2 bases; bases with no gene match: 14. The CDR3 nucleotides read TGCGCCAGCAGCCAATCTCGCCTCGGGGACAGTCAAGGCTACACCTTC. Translation: CASSQSRLGDSQGYTF.

The gene calls are TRBV6-5 and TRBJ2-2; TRBD1 aligns across 10 bases. The germline V gene encodes CDR1 MNHEY and CDR2 SVGAGI. This CDR3 has 16 amino acids. J was trimmed by 2 bases and V by 0 bases; bases with no gene match: 0. The CDR3 is CASSYSTGGNTGELFF. The CDR3 coding sequence is TGTGCCAGCAGTTACTCGACAGGGGGCAACACCGGGGAGCTGTTTTTT.

The chain carries TRBV7-6 and TRBJ2-1; TRBD1 aligns across 7 bases. Looked up from germline, CDR1 is SGHVS and CDR2 is FNYEAQ. This CDR3 has 15 residues. Unmatched junction bases numbered 7, after V lost 5 bases and J lost 3 bases. This CDR3 is CASSPRTGGYNEQFF. The DNA for the CDR3 is TGTGCCAGCAGCCCGCGGACAGGCGGCTACAATGAGCAGTTCTTC.

This clone was observed a few times. The rearrangement joins TRBV5-1 to TRBJ1-4, with D hard to call. The V end lost 7 bases, the J end lost 5 bases, and 12 bases lay between the germline ends. Germline CDR1 reads SGHRS; CDR2 reads YFSETQ. The CDR3 runs to 13 residues. CDR3 in DNA: TGCGCCAGCTCGATCCAGGTGAATGAAAAACTGTTTTTT. Amino acids: CASSIQVNEKLFF.

The gene calls are TRBV9 and TRBJ1-1; D is perhaps TRBD1 (6 bases). The CDR3 length is 13 residues. Germline V gene lookup returns CDR1 SGDLS and CDR2 YYNGEE. Trimming took 3 bases from V and 7 from J, leaving 13 bases between them. The CDR3 bases are TGTGCCAGCAGCGCACAGGGCGGCGGTGAAGCTTTCTTT. Its protein is CASSAQGGGEAFF. The variable domain in full, completed from reference TRBV9 and TRBJ1-1, reads DSGVTQTPKHLITATGQRVTLRCSPRSGDLSVYWYQQSLDQGLQFLIQYYNGEERAKGNILERFSAQQFPDLHSELNLSSLELGDSALYFCASSAQGGGEAFFGQGTRLTVV.

The V call is TRBV6-5, the J call TRBJ1-5; D is unclear. Per the germline V gene, CDR1 is MNHEY and CDR2 is SVGAGI. The CDR3 runs to 14 residues. V gave up 5 bases and J gave up 0 bases, with 8 bases separating them. CDR3 nucleotides: TGTGCCAGCAGTCGCGGGGATAGCAATCAGCCCCAGCATTTT. Translating it yields CASSRGDSNQPQHF.

The chain employs TRBV5-1 and TRBJ1-2; D uncertain. The CDR3 length is 13 residues. Germline loops: CDR1 SGHRS, CDR2 YFSETQ. The ends were cut back, 0 bases at V and 5 bases at J, with 8 bases in the middle. CDR3 protein: CASSLGPGYGYTF. CDR3 bases: TGCGCCAGCAGCTTGGGTCCGGGGTATGGCTACACCTTC.

The chain carries TRBV6-2 or TRBV6-3 and TRBJ2-7; 7 bases line up with TRBD1. Unmatched junction bases numbered 10, after V lost 6 bases and J lost 5 bases. CDR1 is MNHEY and CDR2 is SVGEGT in the germline V gene. The CDR3 consists of 14 residues. CDR3 amino acids: CASSKGQPPNEQYF. The CDR3 coding sequence is TGTGCCAGCAGCAAGGGACAGCCCCCCAACGAGCAGTACTTC.

The rearrangement joins TRBV20-1 to TRBJ1-2, with D unresolved. Trimming shortened V by 6 bases and J by 8 bases, and 13 bases separated the two germline ends. Germline-derived CDR1 and CDR2 are DFQATT and SNEGSKA (reference sequence). The CDR3 covers 11 residues. The CDR3 loop is CSAYDTKGYTF. The CDR3 nucleotides are TGCAGTGCCTACGACACCAAGGGCTACACCTTC.

Concerning this clone itself: This specimen includes other DNA sequences encoding the same CDR3. This chain connects TRBV19 to TRBJ2-7, with TRBD1 identical over 9 bases. Germline V gene sequence: CDR1 LNHDA, CDR2 SQIVND (reference sequence). This CDR3 is built from 14 residues. After removal of 4 bases from V and 1 base from J, the junction contained 2 bases not matched to a gene. CDR3 sequence reads: CASSKGQGSYEQYF. The CDR3 bases are TGTGCCAGTAGTAAGGGACAGGGTTCCTACGAGCAGTACTTC.

This chain uses TRBV19 with TRBJ1-1; D gene uncertain. This CDR3 has 14 residues. Trimming took off 7 bases at V and 5 bases at J, with 17 bases between the two ends. Germline V gene data show CDR1 as LNHDA and CDR2 as SQIVND (reference sequence). Here the CDR3 DNA reads TGTGCCAGTACCCCACCGGGAGAAAGGACTGAAGCTTTCTTT. Its translation is CASTPPGERTEAFF.

The genes are TRBV5-5 and TRBJ2-7, with a tentative D call TRBD1 (6 bases). This CDR3 region has 19 residues. V lost 4 bases and J lost 0, with 26 bases in between. Germline CDR1 and CDR2: SGHKS and YYEKEE (reference sequence). The CDR3 reads CASSHYPGALNPTSYEQYF. CDR3 coding DNA: TGTGCCAGCAGCCACTATCCAGGGGCGCTTAACCCCACCTCCTACGAGCAGTACTTC.